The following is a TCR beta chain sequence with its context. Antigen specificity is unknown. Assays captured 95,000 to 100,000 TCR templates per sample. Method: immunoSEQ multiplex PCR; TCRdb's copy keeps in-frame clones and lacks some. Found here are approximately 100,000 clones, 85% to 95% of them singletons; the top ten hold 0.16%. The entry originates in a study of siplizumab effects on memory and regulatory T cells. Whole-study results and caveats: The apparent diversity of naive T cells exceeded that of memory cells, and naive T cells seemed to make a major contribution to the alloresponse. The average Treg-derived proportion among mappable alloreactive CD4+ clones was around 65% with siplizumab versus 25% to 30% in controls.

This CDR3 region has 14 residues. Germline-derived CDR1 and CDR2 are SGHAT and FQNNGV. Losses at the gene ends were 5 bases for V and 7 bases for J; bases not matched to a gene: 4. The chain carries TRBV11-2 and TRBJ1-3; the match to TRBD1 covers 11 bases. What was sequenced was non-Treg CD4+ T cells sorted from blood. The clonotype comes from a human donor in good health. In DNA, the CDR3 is TGTGCCAGCAGCGGGACAGGGGGAGGGAACACCATATATTTT. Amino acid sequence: CASSGTGGGNTIYF.